This TCR beta chain stems from a study of blood T cell repertoires in COVID-19. Study-wide context: Researchers got acute and convalescent COVID-19 samples from the United States, Italy and Spain. The analysed material was cDNA or gDNA that came from T cells, B-cell-depleted T cells, or PBMCs.

Looked up from germline, CDR1 is LNHDA and CDR2 is SQIVND (reference sequence). The CDR3 is 14 residues long. Trimming took off 3 bases at V and 4 bases at J, with 12 bases between the two ends. Authors' data handling: Amplified reference gene primers provided the basis for estimating nucleated cell counts. This table comes from immunoSEQ multiplex PCR, and its TCRdb copy is limited to in-frame clones, with some not included. That table furnishes V, J and clone size, whereas the DNA furnished D and trimming. This sample has fewer than 200,000 clones, with 88% found just once. The TCR comes from a man aged 40-49 years with active or convalescent COVID-19. The rearrangement links TRBV19 to TRBJ1-1; D gene uncertain. Specimen: peripheral blood. Here the CDR3 DNA reads TGTGCCAGTAGTATCCCCGGGATATCCACTGAAGCTTTCTTT. Protein sequence: CASSIPGISTEAFF.